This T cell receptor (beta chain) originates from a study of response to subunit inactivated influenza vaccine. Study-wide points: The study's authors posited that every seasonal influenza vaccination enlists few new T cells.

A note on this clonotype: Its antigen is still unknown.

Using its own MiXCR run on the RT-PCR reads, TCRdb lists one record per CDR3 protein. The sample consists of roughly 700,000 distinct CDR3 sequences, around 13% of them appearing once. V was pared by 5 bases and J by 2 bases, with 10 bases between. This CDR3 is 14 amino acids long. Sequencing used PBMCs from blood, obtained less than 15 days before vaccination. The clonotype originates from a man in his fifties or sixties who received an inactivated influenza vaccine. V gene TRBV12-3 or TRBV12-4 combines with J gene TRBJ2-1, with a weak D call TRBD2 (6 bases). CDR3 DNA sequence: TGTGCCAGCAGTCCCCGGGAGCCCTACAATGAGCAGTTCTTC. This translates into CASSPREPYNEQFF.